This T cell receptor (beta chain) was observed in a study of CD4 T cells in relation to SARS-CoV-2 and coronaviruses. Study in general: Crossreactive spike epitopes shared across donors were mapped to their HLA restriction. Study findings and constraints: Crossreactivity was assessed only for spike protein, not other viral proteins.

Trimming took 5 bases from V and 3 from J, leaving 1 base between them. Germline V gives CDR1 SNHLY, CDR2 FYNNEI. CDR3 size: 10 residues. Deep TCR-beta sequencing used DNA from uncultured naive and memory CD4+ T cells. Only in-frame clones appear in the TCRdb table, and some are missing; sequencing was by immunoSEQ multiplex PCR. The sample consists of around 56,000 clones, roughly 90% of them appearing once. About this clone itself: No antigen is known for it.

Before the COVID-19 pandemic, during about 2010-2018, CD4+ T cells were taken from unexposed donors. CD4 enrichment then naive enrichment separated naive from memory CD4+ cells. The chain is built from TRBV2 and TRBJ1-1; no firm D call. The specimen was memory CD4+ T cells from PBMCs. The TCR was taken from a human donor in good health. The CDR3 here is CASSYTEAFF. The CDR3 DNA follows: TGTGCCAGCAGTTACACTGAAGCTTTCTTT.